This is a list of T cell receptor beta chains from one sample in a study of blood T cells in healthy people across ages. TCRdb re-called the 5' RACE reads with MiXCR, one entry per CDR3 protein. The table shows around 1.5 million distinct CDR3 sequences, with 42% occurring only once. Material: blood. All receptors come from a woman aged 18-30 years in good health. Both conserved end residues are part of each CDR3. Each record gives: D gene, V gene, J gene, clone size, CDR3 protein, CDR3 DNA. D genes are given only for firm matches. A row's size may be missing; if present it is once, few, many or a size class.

d_gene: TRBD1
v_gene: TRBV6-6
j_gene: TRBJ2-1
abundance: NA
CDR3aa: CASSKLTGGAYNEQFF
CDR3nt: TGTGCCAGCAGTAAATTAACAGGGGGAGCCTACAATGAGCAGTTCTTC

d_gene: NA
v_gene: TRBV6-5
j_gene: TRBJ1-2
abundance: NA
CDR3aa: CASSHLQGVGYTF
CDR3nt: TGTGCCAGCAGCCACCTTCAGGGCGTCGGCTACACCTTC

d_gene: TRBD1
v_gene: TRBV5-5
j_gene: TRBJ2-7
abundance: NA
CDR3aa: CASSPPDRSSYEQYF
CDR3nt: TGTGCCAGCAGCCCCCCGGACAGGAGCTCCTACGAGCAGTACTTC

d_gene: TRBD1
v_gene: TRBV11-1
j_gene: TRBJ2-5
abundance: once
CDR3aa: CASSQDRGGQTQYF
CDR3nt: TGTGCCAGCAGCCAGGACAGGGGAGGACAGACCCAGTACTTC

d_gene: NA
v_gene: TRBV5-1
j_gene: TRBJ2-1
abundance: few
CDR3aa: CASSPASFRLELDEQFF
CDR3nt: TGCGCCAGCAGCCCCGCGAGTTTCCGCCTCGAGTTGGACGAGCAGTTCTTC

d_gene: NA
v_gene: TRBV21-1
j_gene: TRBJ1-3
abundance: NA
CDR3aa: CASRTIKEDFGGSGNTIYF
CDR3nt: TGTGCCAGCAGGACCATTAAGGAGGACTTTGGAGGCTCTGGAAACACCATATATTTT

d_gene: NA
v_gene: TRBV6-2/TRBV6-3
j_gene: TRBJ1-2
abundance: once
CDR3aa: CASLPASHYGYTF
CDR3nt: TGTGCCAGCTTGCCTGCGAGCCACTATGGCTACACCTTC

d_gene: NA
v_gene: TRBV29-1
j_gene: TRBJ1-4
abundance: few
CDR3aa: CSASWGAGEKLFF
CDR3nt: TGCAGCGCCTCTTGGGGGGCGGGGGAAAAACTGTTTTTT

d_gene: NA
v_gene: TRBV28
j_gene: TRBJ1-2
abundance: few
CDR3aa: CASLPRGTRSNYGYTF
CDR3nt: TGTGCCAGCCTCCCTCGAGGCACCCGGTCGAACTATGGCTACACCTTC

d_gene: TRBD1
v_gene: TRBV3-1
j_gene: TRBJ2-7
abundance: NA
CDR3aa: CASRQTGLGYEQYF
CDR3nt: TGTGCCAGCAGGCAGACAGGGCTTGGCTACGAGCAGTACTTC

d_gene: NA
v_gene: TRBV29-1
j_gene: TRBJ1-2
abundance: few
CDR3aa: CSVASQNYGYTF
CDR3nt: TGCAGCGTTGCTTCCCAGAACTATGGCTACACCTTC

d_gene: TRBD2
v_gene: TRBV29-1
j_gene: TRBJ2-1
abundance: NA
CDR3aa: CSVRGGLYEQFF
CDR3nt: TGCAGCGTTCGCGGGGGGTTGTATGAGCAGTTCTTC

d_gene: TRBD1
v_gene: TRBV29-1
j_gene: TRBJ2-7
abundance: few
CDR3aa: CSVAGQGTYEQYF
CDR3nt: TGCAGCGTTGCGGGACAGGGGACTTACGAGCAGTACTTC

d_gene: NA
v_gene: TRBV6-1
j_gene: TRBJ1-5
abundance: NA
CDR3aa: CASTLDGNSNQPQHF
CDR3nt: TGTGCCAGCACCTTAGATGGGAATAGCAATCAGCCCCAGCATTTT

d_gene: NA
v_gene: TRBV18
j_gene: TRBJ2-3
abundance: NA
CDR3aa: CASSPDTSTQYF
CDR3nt: TGTGCCAGCTCACCGGATACGAGTACGCAGTATTTT

d_gene: NA
v_gene: TRBV20-1
j_gene: TRBJ1-4
abundance: NA
CDR3aa: CSAFYGEKLFF
CDR3nt: TGCAGTGCTTTTTACGGGGAAAAACTGTTTTTT

d_gene: NA
v_gene: TRBV11-2
j_gene: TRBJ2-7
abundance: NA
CDR3aa: CASSDRGIYEQYF
CDR3nt: TGTGCCAGCAGCGATCGGGGAATCTACGAGCAGTACTTC

d_gene: TRBD2
v_gene: TRBV20-1
j_gene: TRBJ2-7
abundance: few
CDR3aa: CSATIAGEQYF
CDR3nt: TGCAGTGCTACCATAGCGGGAGAGCAGTACTTC

d_gene: NA
v_gene: TRBV7-9
j_gene: TRBJ1-2
abundance: NA
CDR3aa: CASSPPSGDTNGYTF
CDR3nt: TGTGCCAGCAGCCCCCCCTCTGGGGACACTAATGGCTACACCTTC

d_gene: NA
v_gene: TRBV6-1
j_gene: TRBJ2-3
abundance: few
CDR3aa: CASSDGRADTQYF
CDR3nt: TGTGCCAGCAGTGATGGTCGGGCAGATACGCAGTATTTT

d_gene: TRBD1
v_gene: TRBV27
j_gene: TRBJ1-2
abundance: few
CDR3aa: CASSFSGGGIYGYTF
CDR3nt: TGTGCCAGCAGTTTCTCAGGGGGCGGCATCTATGGCTACACCTTC

d_gene: NA
v_gene: TRBV27
j_gene: TRBJ1-2
abundance: few
CDR3aa: CASSPQGRSNYGYTF
CDR3nt: TGTGCCAGCAGTCCCCAGGGACGGTCTAACTATGGCTACACCTTC

d_gene: TRBD1
v_gene: TRBV7-2
j_gene: TRBJ1-1
abundance: NA
CDR3aa: CASSLASGTGGAFF
CDR3nt: TGTGCCAGCAGCTTAGCCTCCGGGACAGGGGGGGCTTTCTTT

d_gene: NA
v_gene: TRBV12-3/TRBV12-4
j_gene: TRBJ1-5
abundance: NA
CDR3aa: CASSLVSGSVQPQHF
CDR3nt: TGTGCCAGCAGTTTAGTCTCGGGTTCGGTTCAGCCCCAGCATTTT

d_gene: NA
v_gene: TRBV6-1
j_gene: TRBJ1-3
abundance: NA
CDR3aa: CASTVRGTGNTIYF
CDR3nt: TGTGCCAGCACCGTCCGGGGGACAGGAAACACCATATATTTT

d_gene: NA
v_gene: TRBV15
j_gene: TRBJ2-1
abundance: NA
CDR3aa: CATSREAGPYNEQFF
CDR3nt: TGTGCCACCAGCAGAGAAGCAGGACCCTACAATGAGCAGTTCTTC

d_gene: TRBD2
v_gene: TRBV7-2
j_gene: TRBJ2-7
abundance: few
CDR3aa: CASSLLAGVPEQYF
CDR3nt: TGTGCCAGCAGCCTACTAGCGGGAGTCCCCGAGCAGTACTTC

d_gene: TRBD1
v_gene: TRBV9
j_gene: TRBJ1-2
abundance: NA
CDR3aa: CASSATGRYYGYTF
CDR3nt: TGTGCCAGCAGCGCGACAGGGCGGTACTATGGCTACACCTTC

d_gene: TRBD1
v_gene: TRBV7-2
j_gene: TRBJ2-1
abundance: few
CDR3aa: CASSSGTGRHEQFF
CDR3nt: TGTGCCAGCAGCTCCGGGACAGGGAGGCATGAGCAGTTCTTC

d_gene: NA
v_gene: TRBV11-2
j_gene: TRBJ2-7
abundance: NA
CDR3aa: CASSLAPDRGQYF
CDR3nt: TGTGCCAGCAGCTTAGCCCCAGACCGCGGGCAGTACTTC

d_gene: NA
v_gene: TRBV12-3/TRBV12-4
j_gene: TRBJ1-2
abundance: NA
CDR3aa: CASSPRTDDKSGYTF
CDR3nt: TGTGCCAGCAGCCCTAGGACGGATGACAAGTCTGGCTACACCTTC

d_gene: NA
v_gene: TRBV28
j_gene: TRBJ1-5
abundance: few
CDR3aa: CASRTYNSNQPQHF
CDR3nt: TGTGCCAGCAGGACATACAATAGCAATCAGCCCCAGCATTTT

d_gene: NA
v_gene: TRBV6-1
j_gene: TRBJ2-1
abundance: few
CDR3aa: CASRHNEQFF
CDR3nt: TGTGCCAGCAGACACAATGAGCAGTTCTTC

d_gene: NA
v_gene: TRBV6-4
j_gene: TRBJ2-7
abundance: NA
CDR3aa: CASSDSHLSYEQYF
CDR3nt: TGTGCCAGCAGTGACTCGCACCTCTCCTACGAGCAGTACTTC

d_gene: NA
v_gene: TRBV28
j_gene: TRBJ2-3
abundance: few
CDR3aa: CASSSTPSTQYF
CDR3nt: TGTGCCAGCAGTTCGACCCCATCTACGCAGTATTTT

d_gene: NA
v_gene: TRBV18
j_gene: TRBJ1-2
abundance: NA
CDR3aa: CASSPPNDYGYTF
CDR3nt: TGTGCCAGCTCACCCCCAAATGACTATGGCTACACCTTC

d_gene: NA
v_gene: TRBV28
j_gene: TRBJ2-3
abundance: few
CDR3aa: CASSQPQGLSTDTQYF
CDR3nt: TGTGCCAGCAGTCAACCTCAGGGACTTAGCACAGATACGCAGTATTTT

d_gene: TRBD1
v_gene: TRBV10-3
j_gene: TRBJ1-1
abundance: NA
CDR3aa: CAISSRTGDIGVNTEAFF
CDR3nt: TGTGCCATCAGTAGCAGGACAGGGGACATTGGGGTGAACACTGAAGCTTTCTTT

d_gene: NA
v_gene: TRBV3-1
j_gene: TRBJ1-6
abundance: NA
CDR3aa: CASSQDGRYSYNSPLHF
CDR3nt: TGTGCCAGCAGCCAAGATGGGAGGTACTCCTATAATTCACCCCTCCACTTT